This T cell receptor beta chain is drawn from a study of blood T cell repertoires in COVID-19. Produced via immunoSEQ multiplex PCR; TCRdb's table is partial and in-frame only. The repertoire has roughly 96,000 clones, about 81% of them found once; the top ten carry around a sixth. The V gene's germline CDR1 is SGHAT and CDR2 FQNNGV. V lost 5 bases and J lost 7; bases outside the gene matches: 12. This CDR3 region has 15 residues. The source of this sequence is a man older than 75 with acute or convalescent COVID-19. Source material: peripheral blood. This chain joins TRBV11-2 and TRBJ2-5; 8 bases are a match to TRBD2. CDR3 nucleotide sequence: TGTGCCAGCAGCCGCAGCGGGGGCGGGATTCGGACCCAGTACTTC. Residues: CASSRSGGGIRTQYF. The complete variable domain, with remaining parts taken from reference TRBV11-2 and TRBJ2-5, reads EAGVAQSPRYKIIEKRQSVAFWCNPISGHATLYWYQQILGQGPKLLIQFQNNGVVDDSQLPKDRFSAERLKGVDSTLKIQPAKLEDSAVYLCASSRSGGGIRTQYFGPGTRLLVL.